Listed here is a single T cell receptor (beta chain). The target antigen is unknown. This entry belongs to a study of blood T cells in healthy people across ages. General study findings and limits: Compared with aged donors, long-lived donors showed fewer expanded clones, suggesting selection. With naive T cell percentage, TCR beta diversity showed a strong correlation.

This CDR3 comprises 12 residues. CDR1 SGDLS and CDR2 YYNGEE come from the germline V gene. Trimming pared 3 bases from V and 10 bases from J, leaving 11 bases between. Combining a sample-barcoded 5' primer with a J-beta primer mix, a second PCR ran for about 6 to 11 cycles. Each cDNA was tagged by a template-switch adaptor containing 12 random nucleotides. TCRdb reprocessed the 5' RACE reads with MiXCR, giving one entry per CDR3 protein. Among roughly 1.4 million distinct CDR3 sequences listed, around 55% were seen once. The receptor was isolated from a man aged 18 to 29 in good health. The source material was blood. The chain joins TRBV9 to TRBJ2-1, with D perhaps TRBD1 (5 bases). The CDR3 protein is CASSAPWTEQFF. The CDR3 DNA is TGTGCCAGCAGCGCACCATGGACAGAGCAGTTCTTC.